The 8 T cell receptor beta chains in this list originate from one sample, sequenced in a study of T cells after yellow fever vaccination. TCRdb re-analysed the 5' RACE reads in MiXCR, keeping a single row per CDR3 protein. The sample yields hundreds of thousands of distinct CDR3 sequences, about 14% seen once. This specimen consisted of PBMCs, obtained on the day of the yellow fever booster vaccination. Receptor source: a man aged 30 to 39 who received the YFV17D yellow fever vaccine.

The chain uses TRBV3-1 and TRBJ2-3; no clear D gene. CDR3 length: 12 residues. Germline V gene data show CDR1 as LGHDT and CDR2 as YNNKEL (reference sequence). V shed 3 bases and J shed 6 bases, with 7 bases lying between them. The CDR3 bases are TGTGCCAGCAGCCACGGCCTGGATACGCAGTATTTT. It encodes CASSHGLDTQYF.

The chain is built from TRBV29-1 and TRBJ2-1; TRBD2 matches at 7 bases. Trimming at V came to 4 bases and at J to 5 bases, leaving 8 bases not matched to a gene. The CDR3 covers 14 residues. Germline-derived CDR1 and CDR2 are SQVTM and ANQGSEA. The CDR3 protein is CSVVVAGVDNEQFF. The DNA of the CDR3 is TGCAGCGTTGTAGTAGCGGGTGTGGACAATGAGCAGTTCTTC.

This chain uses TRBV7-2 with TRBJ1-1, with D unclear. CDR3 length: 15 amino acids. V lost 4 bases and J 4 bases, leaving 16 bases between the germline ends. CDR1 is SGHTA and CDR2 is FQGNSA in the germline V gene. CDR3 residues: CASSYSPARSTEAFF. As DNA, the CDR3 is TGTGCCAGCAGCTATAGCCCCGCCCGTAGCACTGAAGCTTTCTTT.

This clonotype was seen a handful of times. The chain has TRBV6-1 and TRBJ2-1, with 7 positions matching TRBD2. The trim removed 8 bases at V and 8 bases at J, leaving 12 bases unmatched. The CDR3 covers 14 residues. The germline V gene encodes CDR1 MNHNS and CDR2 SASEGT. This chain's CDR3 is CASGRGEGADEQFF. The CDR3 DNA reads as TGTGCCAGCGGACGGGGGGAGGGAGCCGATGAGCAGTTCTTC.

This sequence joins TRBV3-1 and TRBJ2-7, with 9 bases matching TRBD1. V lost 2 bases, J lost 6 bases, and 2 bases stayed unmatched. The germline CDR1 and CDR2 sequences are LGHDT and YNNKEL (reference sequence). CDR3 length: 13 amino acids. The CDR3 DNA follows: TGTGCCAGCAGCCAAACGACAGGGGGCGAGCAGTACTTC. This encodes CASSQTTGGEQYF.

This clonotype came up a few times. The chain couples TRBV5-6 to TRBJ2-5; D remains unclear. Germline CDR1 SGHDT, CDR2 YYEEEE. The CDR3 has 13 residues. V was shortened by 1 base and J by 4 bases, with 8 bases between the two germline ends. CDR3 sequence (DNA): TGTGCCAGCAGCTTGACGGAGACAGAGACCCAGTACTTC. This translates into CASSLTETETQYF.

The chain is built from TRBV20-1 and TRBJ1-2; the match to TRBD1 covers 7 bases. Germline CDR1 is DFQATT and CDR2 is SNEGSKA (reference sequence). CDR3 length: 13 amino acids. Trimming removed 5 bases from V and 8 bases from J; junction bases left unmatched: 11. The DNA for the CDR3 is TGCAGTGCTGACACAGGGGCACGAAGAGGCTACACCTTC. It is translated as CSADTGARRGYTF.

CDR3 in DNA: TGTGCCAGCAGCTTAGTGACCAGCCAAGAGACCCAGTACTTC. Its protein is CASSLVTSQETQYF. The J gene is TRBJ2-5, the V gene TRBV7-2, with D unclear. Per germline, CDR1 SGHTA and CDR2 FQGNSA. The CDR3 spans 14 residues. The ends were cut back, 1 base at V and 1 base at J, with 7 bases in the middle.